This T cell receptor (beta chain) appears in the sequencing data of a study of CD8+ T cells in alopecia areata. Study-level information: Tofacitinib was taken orally by treated patients, and the dose was 5 to 10 mg twice daily. The study's findings and limits: More clonal than normal scalp was lesional scalp, particularly alopecia totalis/universalis. One nonresponder makes the tie between baseline CD8+ expansion and response uncertain.

To note about this clone: Its antigen remains unidentified.

Germline assignment: CDR1 SGHDT and CDR2 YYEEEE. The CDR3 is 16 residues long. V was shortened by 0 bases and J by 8 bases, with 15 bases between the two germline ends. The treatment is: oral pan-JAK inhibitor, 5-10 mg twice daily. RNA, once extracted, was reverse transcribed into cDNA for use as the sequencing template. Data came from immunoSEQ multiplex PCR; TCRdb stores just in-frame clones and leaves some out. This table holds roughly 170,000 clones, around 50% found once. The sequences come from CD8+ T cells sorted from blood, collected at week 24, from a patient treated with tofacitinib. This receptor was obtained from a human donor with alopecia areata. The J gene is TRBJ1-6, the V gene TRBV5-6; weak D call: TRBD1 (6 bases). CDR3 in DNA: TGTGCCAGCAGCTTGGATAGAGGCAGGGGAGATTCACCCCTCCACTTT. This sequence encodes CASSLDRGRGDSPLHF. Using reference TRBV5-6 and TRBJ1-6 for the parts outside the CDR3, the full variable domain is DAGVTQSPTHLIKTRGQQVTLRCSPKSGHDTVSWYQQALGQGPQFIFQYYEEEERQRGNFPDRFSGHQFPNYSSELNVNALLLGDSALYLCASSLDRGRGDSPLHFGNGTRLTVT.